This passage covers 16 T cell receptor beta chains from one sample sequenced in a study of T cells in Graves' hyperthyroidism and ophthalmopathy. RNA transcripts gave rise to amplified TCR beta CDR3 regions. First-round RT-PCR with HTBI primers amplified the TCR CDR3 region. Each CDR3 protein gets one entry after TCRdb re-called the multiplex PCR reads with MiXCR. Of approximately 320,000 distinct CDR3 sequences in the sample, roughly 15% were seen once. Sequenced input: blood. The receptors derive from a young man with Graves' hyperthyroidism.

The chain carries TRBV28 and TRBJ2-7; 8 bases match TRBD2. Unmatched junction bases numbered 7, after V lost 3 bases and J lost 3 bases. Germline V gives CDR1 MDHEN, CDR2 SYDVKM. The CDR3 sequence is 15 residues long. The CDR3 DNA follows: TGTGCCAGCAGTTTTCAGCTAGCGGGTGTCTACGAGCAGTACTTC. Its translation is CASSFQLAGVYEQYF.

The chain uses TRBV27 and TRBJ2-3, with D unclear. The CDR3 has 14 amino acids. CDR1 MNHEY and CDR2 SMNVEV come from the germline V gene (reference sequence). Trimming removed 0 bases from V and 3 bases from J, with 7 bases in between. DNA for the CDR3: TGTGCCAGCAGTTTATCTCCCAAAACAGATACGCAGTATTTT. Its protein is CASSLSPKTDTQYF.

Judged by abundance, this clonotype is medium-sized (0.01 to 0.1%). The genes are TRBV30 and TRBJ1-5; 9 nucleotides line up with TRBD1. The CDR3 runs to 14 residues. J gave up 4 bases and V 4 bases, and 5 bases lay outside the gene matches. CDR1 and CDR2 (germline): GTSNPN, SVGIG (reference sequence). In DNA, the CDR3 is TGTGCCTGGACTACCGGACAGGGGAATCAGCCCCAGCATTTT. It is translated as CAWTTGQGNQPQHF.

This clonotype was detected ten times or more. CDR3 amino acids: CASSLGGADQPQHF. The DNA of the CDR3 is TGTGCCAGCAGTTTGGGGGGAGCGGATCAGCCCCAGCATTTT. The chain has TRBV28 and TRBJ1-5, with D perhaps matching TRBD1 (5 bases). Germline values: CDR1 MDHEN, CDR2 SYDVKM. V gave up 3 bases and J gave up 5 bases, with 11 bases separating them. The CDR3 contains 14 residues.

The chain combines TRBV3-1 with TRBJ2-4; TRBD2 matches at 7 bases. After removal of 1 base from V and 7 bases from J, the junction contained 4 bases not matched to a gene. The CDR3 is 14 residues long. The germline CDR1 and CDR2 sequences are LGHDT and YNNKEL (reference sequence). CDR3 in amino acids: CASSQGAGVNIQYF. The DNA of the CDR3 is TGTGCCAGCAGCCAAGGGGCGGGAGTGAACATTCAGTACTTC.

This clonotype was observed many times. This chain links TRBV2 with TRBJ1-5; 8 positions agree with TRBD1. Trimming cost V 6 bases and J 3 bases; bases outside gene matches: 7. This CDR3 has 15 residues. Germline V gives CDR1 SNHLY, CDR2 FYNNEI. Here the CDR3 DNA reads TGTGCCAGCAGCGACAGGGGAGGAAACAATCAGCCCCAGCATTTT. Protein sequence: CASSDRGGNNQPQHF.

Many counts were recorded for this clonotype. This chain links TRBV28 with TRBJ2-7; D gene ambiguous. The CDR3 sequence is 14 residues long. The germline CDR1 and CDR2 sequences are MDHEN and SYDVKM. The V gene lost 3 bases and the J gene lost 0 bases, with 9 bases spanning the gap. CDR3: CASSFTTGSYEQYF. The CDR3 nucleotides are TGTGCCAGCAGTTTTACAACCGGCTCCTACGAGCAGTACTTC.

The gene calls are TRBV5-1 and TRBJ1-1; D uncertain. CDR3 length: 13 residues. Trimming pared 0 bases from V and 10 bases from J, leaving 13 bases between. The germline CDR1 and CDR2 sequences are SGHRS and YFSETQ. The CDR3 region has the DNA TGCGCCAGCAGCTTGGACCCCCAAGAGGGAGCTTTCTTT. It yields the protein CASSLDPQEGAFF.

This clonotype was seen at least ten times. The rearrangement joins TRBV7-9 to TRBJ2-3, with a possible D match to TRBD1 (6 bases). The V gene lost 3 bases and the J gene lost 1 base, with 11 bases spanning the gap. CDR1 is SEHNR and CDR2 is FQNEAQ in the germline V gene (reference sequence). The CDR3 runs to 15 residues. The CDR3 protein is CASSFAGAGTDTQYF. Here the CDR3 DNA reads TGTGCCAGCAGCTTCGCAGGGGCGGGCACAGATACGCAGTATTTT.

The table lists this clonotype with a few counts. V and J are TRBV19 and TRBJ2-2; 8 nucleotides agree with TRBD1. The junction had 7 bases not matched to a gene; V was cut back by 4 bases and J by 6 bases. The CDR3 has 15 amino acids. Germline CDR1 reads LNHDA; CDR2 reads SQIVND (reference sequence). CDR3 coding DNA: TGTGCCAGTAGTAGAGGGCAGGGGGCGGCCGGGGAGCTGTTTTTT. This gives the protein CASSRGQGAAGELFF.

The chain uses TRBV7-3 and TRBJ2-3; 7 bases map to TRBD2. Germline assignment: CDR1 SGHTA and CDR2 FQGTGA. V was pared by 6 bases and J by 2 bases, with 8 bases of the junction left unmatched. The CDR3 spans 15 residues. The CDR3 DNA sequence: TGTGCCAGCAGTCCCGACAGCGGGACCACAGATACGCAGTATTTT. Translation gives CASSPDSGTTDTQYF.

The genes are TRBV4-2 and TRBJ2-3; 7 bases are a match to TRBD2. V trimming: 0 bases; J trimming: 4 bases; junction bases outside the gene matches: 7. This CDR3 region has 16 residues. Germline CDR1 reads LGHNA; CDR2 reads YNFKEQ. The CDR3 nucleotides are TGTGCCAGCAGCCAAGAATTTCGGGCGGGAGCAGATACGCAGTATTTT. Its translation is CASSQEFRAGADTQYF.

This clonotype showed up many times. The V gene is TRBV12-3 or TRBV12-4, the J gene TRBJ2-5; D might be TRBD1 (6 bases). V shed 5 bases and J shed 1 base, with 14 bases lying between them. The CDR3 consists of 15 residues. CDR3 residues: CASSPQGRGQETQYF. CDR3 coding DNA: TGTGCCAGCAGTCCACAGGGAAGGGGCCAAGAGACCCAGTACTTC.

The chain carries TRBV19 and TRBJ2-5; tentatively, D is TRBD2 (6 bases). The germline CDR1 and CDR2 sequences are LNHDA and SQIVND (reference sequence). V was trimmed by 5 bases and J by 2 bases, leaving 18 bases between them. The CDR3 is made up of 16 amino acids. The CDR3 spells CASSHRGPRGQETQYF. The CDR3 DNA follows: TGTGCCAGTAGTCACCGAGGCCCTCGGGGGCAAGAGACCCAGTACTTC.

Ten or more counts support this clonotype. The DNA of the CDR3 is TGTGCCAGCAGCAATCGGGTGTCCTACGAGCAGTACTTC. It codes for CASSNRVSYEQYF. The V and J genes are TRBV12-3 or TRBV12-4 and TRBJ2-7; D remains unclear. Trimming removed 6 bases from V and 1 base from J, with 10 bases in between. The CDR3 extends over 13 amino acids.

This clonotype was counted ten times or more. The V gene is TRBV11-2, the J gene TRBJ2-7; the D gene is possibly TRBD2 (5 bases). Germline lookup yields CDR1 SGHAT and CDR2 FQNNGV. The CDR3 has 13 amino acids. V was cut by 8 bases and J by 2 bases, with 13 bases left in between. CDR3 DNA: TGTGCCAGCGGGAACGGGATCCCCTACGAGCAGTACTTC. Translation gives CASGNGIPYEQYF.